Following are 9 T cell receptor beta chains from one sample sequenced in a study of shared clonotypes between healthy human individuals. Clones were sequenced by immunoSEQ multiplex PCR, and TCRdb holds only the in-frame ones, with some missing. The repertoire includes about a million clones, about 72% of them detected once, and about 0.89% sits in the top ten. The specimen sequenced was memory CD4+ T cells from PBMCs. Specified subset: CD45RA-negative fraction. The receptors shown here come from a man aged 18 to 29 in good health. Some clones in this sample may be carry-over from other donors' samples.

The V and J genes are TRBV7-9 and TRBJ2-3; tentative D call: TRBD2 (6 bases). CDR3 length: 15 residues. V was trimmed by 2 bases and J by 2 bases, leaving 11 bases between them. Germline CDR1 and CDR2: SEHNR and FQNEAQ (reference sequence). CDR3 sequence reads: CASSLPSGPTDTQYF. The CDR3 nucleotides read TGTGCCAGCAGCTTACCCAGCGGGCCCACAGATACGCAGTATTTT.

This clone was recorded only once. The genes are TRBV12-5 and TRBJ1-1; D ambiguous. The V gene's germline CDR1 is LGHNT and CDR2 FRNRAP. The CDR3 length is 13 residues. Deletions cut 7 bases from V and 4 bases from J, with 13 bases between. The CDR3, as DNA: TGTGCTAGTGCCTTACAATCGGGCACTGAAGCTTTCTTT. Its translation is CASALQSGTEAFF. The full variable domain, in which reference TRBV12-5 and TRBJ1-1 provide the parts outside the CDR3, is DARVTQTPRHKVTEMGQEVTMRCQPILGHNTVFWYRQTMMQGLELLAYFRNRAPLDDSGMPKDRFSAEMPDATLATLKIQPSEPRDSAVYFCASALQSGTEAFFGQGTRLTVV.

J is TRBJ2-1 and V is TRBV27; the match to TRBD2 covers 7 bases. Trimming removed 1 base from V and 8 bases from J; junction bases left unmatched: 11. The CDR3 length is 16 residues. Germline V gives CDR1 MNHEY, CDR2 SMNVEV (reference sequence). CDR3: CASSLYRGLGRDEQFF. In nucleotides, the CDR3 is TGTGCCAGCAGTTTATATCGGGGACTGGGGAGGGATGAGCAGTTCTTC.

CDR3 residues: CASSVSQGRSEKLFF. The CDR3 nucleotides read TGTGCCAGCAGCGTAAGTCAGGGCAGGAGTGAAAAACTGTTTTTT. The genes are TRBV9 and TRBJ1-4; TRBD1 might be the D (5 bases). CDR3 size: 15 residues. CDR1 and CDR2 (germline): SGDLS, YYNGEE. The V gene lost 1 base and the J gene lost 7 bases, with 14 bases spanning the gap.

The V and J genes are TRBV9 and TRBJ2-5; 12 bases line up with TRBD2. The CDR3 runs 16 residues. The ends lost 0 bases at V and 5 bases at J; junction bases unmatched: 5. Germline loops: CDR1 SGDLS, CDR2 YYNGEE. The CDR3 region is CASSVGLAGVEETQYF. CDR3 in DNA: TGTGCCAGCAGCGTAGGACTAGCGGGAGTCGAGGAGACCCAGTACTTC. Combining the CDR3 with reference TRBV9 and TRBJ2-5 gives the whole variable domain DSGVTQTPKHLITATGQRVTLRCSPRSGDLSVYWYQQSLDQGLQFLIQYYNGEERAKGNILERFSAQQFPDLHSELNLSSLELGDSALYFCASSVGLAGVEETQYFGPGTRLLVL.

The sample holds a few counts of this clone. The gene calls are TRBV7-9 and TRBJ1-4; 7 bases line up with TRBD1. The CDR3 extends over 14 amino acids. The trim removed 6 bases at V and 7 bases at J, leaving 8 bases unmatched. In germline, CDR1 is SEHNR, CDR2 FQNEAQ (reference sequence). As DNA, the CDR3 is TGTGCCAGCAGTCACCGGACAGGCTTTGAAAAACTGTTTTTT. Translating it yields CASSHRTGFEKLFF. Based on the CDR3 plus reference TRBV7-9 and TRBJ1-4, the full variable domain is DTGVSQNPRHKITKRGQNVTFRCDPISEHNRLYWYRQTLGQGPEFLTYFQNEAQLEKSRLLSDRFSAERPKGSFSTLEIQRTEQGDSAMYLCASSHRTGFEKLFFGSGTQLSVL.

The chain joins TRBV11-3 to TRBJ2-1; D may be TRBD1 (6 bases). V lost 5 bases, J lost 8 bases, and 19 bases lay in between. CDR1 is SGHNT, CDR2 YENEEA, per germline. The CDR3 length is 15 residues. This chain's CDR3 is CASSPAGTGYHEQFF. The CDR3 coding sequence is TGTGCCAGCAGCCCGGCGGGTACAGGGTATCATGAGCAGTTCTTC.

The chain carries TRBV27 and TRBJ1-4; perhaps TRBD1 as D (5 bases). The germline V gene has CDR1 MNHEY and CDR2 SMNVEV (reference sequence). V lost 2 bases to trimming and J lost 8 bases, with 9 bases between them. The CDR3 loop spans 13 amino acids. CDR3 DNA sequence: TGTGCCAGCAGTTTAGGGGGTGGAGAAAAACTGTTTTTT. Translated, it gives CASSLGGGEKLFF. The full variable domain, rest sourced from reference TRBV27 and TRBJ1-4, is EAQVTQNPRYLITVTGKKLTVTCSQNMNHEYMSWYRQDPGLGLRQIYYSMNVEVTDKGDVPEGYKVSRKEKRNFPLILESPSPNQTSLYFCASSLGGGEKLFFGSGTQLSVL.

The CDR3 here is CASRRLAGDSYEQYF. In DNA, the CDR3 is TGTGCCAGCAGACGACTAGCGGGAGACTCCTACGAGCAGTACTTC. This chain joins TRBV4-2 and TRBJ2-7; 12 nucleotides agree with TRBD2. Germline assignment: CDR1 LGHNA and CDR2 YNFKEQ. The CDR3 runs 15 residues. With 6 bases clipped from V and 0 bases from J, the junction kept 3 bases outside the gene matches.